This entry is about one TCR beta chain. The CDR3 extends over 13 amino acids. The J segment lost 10 bases and the V segment lost 4 bases, leaving 7 bases of the junction unmatched. Looked up from germline, CDR1 is LGHNA and CDR2 is YSLEER. Produced via immunoSEQ multiplex PCR; TCRdb's table is partial and in-frame only. This table has around 300,000 clones, about nine tenths appearing once. The sample is drawn from a study of Ad26.COV2.S vaccination and SARS-CoV-2 variants. Treatment indicated: some 20 received Ad26.COV2.S at low or high dose, single or two shots; several received placebo; per-sample allocation not given. Sampling was done on day 63 after the first vaccine or placebo injection.

This receptor was obtained from a person aged 18-65 years who received the Ad26.COV2.S COVID-19 vaccine or a placebo. Here the sequenced sample was peripheral blood, taken in a trial of Ad26.COV2.S vaccine versus placebo. The chain employs TRBV4-3 and TRBJ2-1; 7 bases match TRBD2. CDR3 sequence (DNA): TGCGCCAGCAGCCCCCGACTAGCCGGAGAGCAGTTCTTC. This codes for CASSPRLAGEQFF.